The 28 T cell receptor beta chains listed next were all sequenced from one sample in a study of blood T cell repertoires in COVID-19. Generated by immunoSEQ multiplex PCR, the TCRdb table keeps only in-frame clones and is missing some. Here the sample spans about 58,000 clones, approximately 85% being singletons. The specimen sequenced was peripheral blood. These receptors all stem from a human donor in a cohort sampled during active COVID-19.

V usage is TRBV5-8 and J usage is TRBJ1-3, with a possible D match to TRBD1 (6 bases). CDR1 and CDR2 (germline): SGHTS, YDEGEE. The length of the CDR3 is 15 residues. Trimming pared 0 bases from V and 2 bases from J, leaving 9 bases between. The CDR3 is CASSLDAGAGNTIYF. The CDR3 DNA reads as TGTGCCAGCAGCTTGGACGCAGGGGCTGGAAACACCATATATTTT.

With respect to this clone: At one boundary the junction diverges from the germline segment, which might be a read error. V is TRBV29-1 and J is TRBJ1-2, with D hard to call. CDR3 length: 12 amino acids. In germline, CDR1 is SQVTM, CDR2 ANQGSEA. CDR3 in DNA: TGCAACGTTGTCCGGCAGGCATATGGCTACACCTTC. Encoded protein: CNVVRQAYGYTF.

The rearrangement uses TRBV6-5 and TRBJ1-5, with 8 bases identical to TRBD1. V lost 5 bases to trimming and J lost 7 bases; unmatched junction nucleotides: 10. This CDR3 region has 15 residues. Germline V gene data show CDR1 as MNHEY and CDR2 as SVGAGI. The CDR3 loop reads CASSMSQGARQPQHF. CDR3 bases: TGTGCCAGCAGTATGTCTCAGGGGGCACGGCAGCCCCAGCATTTT.

The rearrangement uses TRBV3-1 (or the pseudogene TRBV3-2) and TRBJ2-7; 7 bases are shared with TRBD1. Unmatched junction bases numbered 13, after V lost 1 base and J lost 7 bases. This CDR3 spans 16 amino acids. Germline values: CDR1 LGHDT, CDR2 YNNKEL (reference sequence). CDR3 sequence reads: CASSQVKGTALGEQYF. The CDR3 bases are TGTGCCAGCAGCCAAGTTAAAGGGACAGCGCTTGGGGAGCAGTACTTC.

The chain combines TRBV6-5 with TRBJ2-3; no definite D call. V lost 2 bases to trimming and J lost 2 bases, with 8 bases between them. The CDR3 is 14 amino acids. In germline, CDR1 is MNHEY, CDR2 SVGAGI. This chain's CDR3 is CASSYSDSTDTQYF. CDR3 bases: TGTGCCAGCAGTTACAGTGACTCCACAGATACGCAGTATTTT.

The CDR3 sequence is CASSLGVTSGGYNEQFF. CDR3 coding DNA: TGTGCCAGCAGCCTAGGAGTGACTAGCGGGGGCTACAATGAGCAGTTCTTC. The rearrangement joins TRBV5-4 to TRBJ2-1, with 12 bases lining up with TRBD2. Trimming removed 4 bases from V and 3 bases from J; junction bases left unmatched: 8. CDR1 SGHNT and CDR2 YYREEE come from the germline V gene (reference sequence). The CDR3 covers 17 residues. The entire variable domain, with the rest obtained from reference TRBV5-4 and TRBJ2-1, is as follows: ETGVTQSPTHLIKTRGQQVTLRCSSQSGHNTVSWYQQALGQGPQFIFQYYREEENGRGNFPPRFSGLQFPNYSSELNVNALELDDSALYLCASSLGVTSGGYNEQFFGPGTRLTVL.

The chain has TRBV7-9 and TRBJ1-4; TRBD1 agrees at 8 bases. Germline trimming cut 6 bases from V and 0 bases from J; bases unmatched to any gene: 6. Germline V gene lookup returns CDR1 SEHNR and CDR2 FQNEAQ (reference sequence). The CDR3 consists of 16 residues. CDR3 region: CASSLGTGATNEKLFF. The CDR3 nucleotides are TGTGCCAGCAGTCTTGGGACAGGCGCAACTAATGAAAAACTGTTTTTT.

This clone was detected only a few times. CDR3 sequence (DNA): TGTGCCAGCAGCTTAAGCCGCAATGAGCAGTTCTTC. It is translated as CASSLSRNEQFF. The chain recombines TRBV11-2 with TRBJ2-1; D is unclear. V shed 2 bases and J shed 6 bases, with 5 bases lying between them. Germline CDR1 SGHAT, CDR2 FQNNGV. This CDR3 has 12 residues.

The rearrangement uses TRBV3-1 (or the pseudogene TRBV3-2) and TRBJ2-5; 13 bases match TRBD2. Germline assignment: CDR1 LGHDT and CDR2 YNNKEL (reference sequence). The CDR3 covers 16 residues. The V and J ends lost 1 base and 3 bases, in that order; junction bases with no gene match: 2. This CDR3 is CASSQGTSGGKETQYF. CDR3 DNA sequence: TGTGCCAGCAGCCAAGGGACTAGCGGGGGCAAAGAGACCCAGTACTTC.

This clone turned up a few times. The V call is TRBV30, the J call TRBJ1-2; D not resolved. From germline, CDR1 is GTSNPN and CDR2 SVGIG (reference sequence). Trimming cost V 5 bases and J 8 bases, with 18 bases left between them. This CDR3 region has 13 residues. As DNA, the CDR3 is TGTGCCTGGGGGAGGCCGGACGAACGGGGCTACACCTTC. Its translation: CAWGRPDERGYTF. The full variable domain, its missing parts supplied by reference TRBV30 and TRBJ1-2, is SQTIHQWPATLVQPVGSPLSLECTVEGTSNPNLYWYRQAAGRGLQLLFYSVGIGQISSEVPQNLSASRPQDRQFILSSKKLLLSDSGFYLCAWGRPDERGYTFGSGTRLTVV.

The rearrangement links TRBV6-1 to TRBJ1-3; maybe TRBD1 (5 bases). V was shortened by 3 bases and J by 0 bases, with 12 bases between the two germline ends. Germline CDR1 and CDR2: MNHNS and SASEGT. The CDR3 length is 16 residues. In DNA, the CDR3 is TGTGCCAGCAGTGACGTTACAGGCCTCTCTGGAAACACCATATATTTT. Its protein product is CASSDVTGLSGNTIYF.

CDR3 sequence: CASTYSNQPQHF. For the CDR3, the DNA is TGTGCCAGCACCTACAGCAATCAGCCCCAGCATTTT. The genes are TRBV12-3 or TRBV12-4 and TRBJ1-5; D unclear. V was pared by 7 bases and J by 1 base, with 5 bases between. The CDR3 is 12 residues long.

The chain links TRBV4-1 to TRBJ2-7; TRBD1 matches 7 bases. J gave up 5 bases and V 3 bases, and 1 base lay outside the gene matches. The germline CDR1 and CDR2 sequences are MGHRA and YSYEKL. The CDR3 has 12 amino acids. CDR3 amino acids: CASSHDRDEQYF. In nucleotides, the CDR3 is TGCGCCAGCAGCCATGACAGGGACGAGCAGTACTTC.

This clone was detected only a few times. The chain recombines TRBV7-9 with TRBJ1-2; D may be TRBD1 (6 bases). The V gene lost 6 bases and the J gene lost 2 bases, with 25 bases spanning the gap. The CDR3 is made up of 18 amino acids. Germline V gene sequence: CDR1 SEHNR, CDR2 FQNEAQ (reference sequence). The CDR3 nucleotides are TGTGCCAGCAGTTGGGGCCTACGGACAGACCTATACAACTATGGCTACACCTTC. Its translation is CASSWGLRTDLYNYGYTF. Full variable domain (missing parts from reference TRBV7-9 and TRBJ1-2): DTGVSQNPRHKITKRGQNVTFRCDPISEHNRLYWYRQTLGQGPEFLTYFQNEAQLEKSRLLSDRFSAERPKGSFSTLEIQRTEQGDSAMYLCASSWGLRTDLYNYGYTFGSGTRLTVV.

V is TRBV7-6 and J is TRBJ2-2; D is perhaps TRBD1 (6 bases). The CDR3 sequence is 16 residues long. Per the germline V gene, CDR1 is SGHVS and CDR2 is FNYEAQ. V lost 2 bases, J lost 2 bases, and 12 bases lay in between. CDR3 in amino acids: CASSLISGTNTGELFF. In DNA form, the CDR3 reads TGTGCCAGCAGCTTAATCTCAGGGACAAACACCGGGGAGCTGTTTTTT.

The chain recombines TRBV5-1 with TRBJ1-4; D gene unclear. Germline V gene lookup returns CDR1 SGHRS and CDR2 YFSETQ. The CDR3 is 13 amino acids. V shed 0 bases and J shed 6 bases, with 6 bases lying between them. CDR3 DNA: TGCGCCAGCAGCTTGGGGAGGGATGAAAAACTGTTTTTT. Protein product: CASSLGRDEKLFF. The full variable domain, with the rest looked up from reference TRBV5-1 and TRBJ1-4, is KAGVTQTPRYLIKTRGQQVTLSCSPISGHRSVSWYQQTPGQGLQFLFEYFSETQRNKGNFPGRFSGRQFSNSRSEMNVSTLELGDSALYLCASSLGRDEKLFFGSGTQLSVL.

As concerns this clone: This same CDR3 is encoded by further DNA sequences in the sample. The chain carries TRBV11-2 and TRBJ1-2; 12 nucleotides align to TRBD1. Germline assignment: CDR1 SGHAT and CDR2 FQNNGV. The CDR3 consists of 14 residues. V lost 3 bases and J lost 5; bases outside the gene matches: 1. As DNA, the CDR3 is TGTGCCAGCAGCTTGGGACAGGGGGCTTATGGCTACACCTTC. Its protein is CASSLGQGAYGYTF.

The chain carries TRBV27 and TRBJ1-5; the D gene is possibly TRBD1 (6 bases). The CDR3 runs to 14 residues. The germline V and J ends were trimmed by 6 bases and 3 bases, with 12 bases remaining between them. Germline CDR1 reads MNHEY; CDR2 reads SMNVEV (reference sequence). The DNA for the CDR3 is TGTGCCAGCAGGCTTCAGGGGTCCAATCAGCCCCAGCATTTT. This encodes CASRLQGSNQPQHF.

The gene calls are TRBV19 and TRBJ1-2; TRBD1 matches 9 bases. V gave up 7 bases and J gave up 7 bases; unmatched junction bases: 16. This CDR3 is 16 amino acids long. Germline CDR1 is LNHDA and CDR2 is SQIVND (reference sequence). The CDR3 is CASISYRDREGSGYTF. The CDR3 DNA sequence: TGTGCCAGTATATCATACCGGGACAGGGAGGGGAGTGGCTACACCTTC. The variable domain in full, with the rest retrieved from reference TRBV19 and TRBJ1-2, is DGGITQSPKYLFRKEGQNVTLSCEQNLNHDAMYWYRQDPGQGLRLIYYSQIVNDFQKGDIAEGYSVSREKKESFPLTVTSAQKNPTAFYLCASISYRDREGSGYTFGSGTRLTVV.

V gene TRBV7-8 combines with J gene TRBJ1-3; D possibly corresponds to TRBD1 (5 bases). The germline gives CDR1 SGHVS, CDR2 FQNEAQ. V was trimmed by 8 bases and J by 4 bases, leaving 21 bases between them. The CDR3 is 16 amino acids. The chain's CDR3 is CASRTWGGLEGNTIYF. CDR3 nucleotide sequence: TGTGCCAGCCGCACCTGGGGGGGATTGGAAGGAAACACCATATATTTT.

The chain employs TRBV27 and TRBJ2-7, with 8 bases identical to TRBD1. Per germline, CDR1 MNHEY and CDR2 SMNVEV (reference sequence). Trimming took 6 bases from V and 5 from J; bases not matched to a gene: 15. There are 16 residues in the CDR3. In nucleotides, the CDR3 is TGTGCCAGCAGCCGTATCGTCGGGACAGGATCCGACGAGCAGTACTTC. Its protein is CASSRIVGTGSDEQYF.

The V gene is TRBV21-1, the J gene TRBJ2-3; TRBD1 is the table's D call and was not checked against the DNA. TRBV21-1 is given as a pseudogene. The CDR3 loop spans 17 amino acids. For the CDR3, the DNA is TGTGCCAGCAGCAAAACCCCCGGCAGGCGTTGCACAGATACGCAGTATTTT. It translates to CASSKTPGRRCTDTQYF.

The J gene is TRBJ2-2, the V gene TRBV6-5; 12 bases line up with TRBD1. The ends lost 7 bases at V and 6 bases at J; junction bases unmatched: 6. The CDR3 consists of 15 residues. Germline V gives CDR1 MNHEY, CDR2 SVGAGI. CDR3 sequence (DNA): TGTGCCAGCACCCCGGGACAGGGGGCGTCCGGGGAGCTGTTTTTT. Translating gives CASTPGQGASGELFF.

The genes are TRBV7-9 and TRBJ1-5, with 7 positions matching TRBD1. The V gene end was trimmed by 4 bases and the J gene end by 2 bases; junction bases not matched to a gene: 2. The CDR3 consists of 14 residues. The V gene's germline CDR1 is SEHNR and CDR2 FQNEAQ (reference sequence). Here the CDR3 reads CASSWGTGNQPQHF. DNA of the CDR3: TGTGCCAGCAGCTGGGGGACAGGCAATCAGCCCCAGCATTTT. Looking up the rest from reference TRBV7-9 and TRBJ1-5 gives the full variable domain: DTGVSQNPRHKITKRGQNVTFRCDPISEHNRLYWYRQTLGQGPEFLTYFQNEAQLEKSRLLSDRFSAERPKGSFSTLEIQRTEQGDSAMYLCASSWGTGNQPQHFGDGTRLSIL.

Written as DNA, the CDR3 is TGTGCCAGCAGGCGGGAAGGGACCTACAATGAGCAGTTCTTC. This sequence encodes CASRREGTYNEQFF. The gene calls are TRBV27 and TRBJ2-1, with a weak D call TRBD2 (6 bases). The length of the CDR3 is 14 residues. V was clipped by 6 bases and J by 2 bases, with 11 bases between them. Per the germline V gene, CDR1 is MNHEY and CDR2 is SMNVEV (reference sequence).

The chain couples TRBV3-1 (or the pseudogene TRBV3-2) to TRBJ2-5; D is undetermined. The CDR3 is 11 amino acids. Trimming cost V 4 bases and J 3 bases, with 3 bases left between them. Germline values: CDR1 LGHDT, CDR2 YNNKEL (reference sequence). The CDR3 region has the DNA TGTGCCAGCAGCCGAGAAGAGACCCAGTACTTC. Translating gives CASSREETQYF.

The V gene is TRBV5-4, the J gene TRBJ1-3; D is ambiguous. The length of the CDR3 is 15 residues. With 0 bases removed from V and 3 bases from J, the gap between germline ends came to 10 bases. The germline V gene encodes CDR1 SGHNT and CDR2 YYREEE (reference sequence). As DNA, the CDR3 is TGTGCCAGCAGCTTGGTCCCAGTCAGTGGAAACACCATATATTTT. The encoded protein is CASSLVPVSGNTIYF.

This chain uses TRBV18 with TRBJ2-5; no reliable D call. The CDR3 has 12 amino acids. Trimming shortened V by 6 bases and J by 0 bases, and 5 bases separated the two germline ends. CDR1 and CDR2 from the germline V gene are KGHSH and LQKENI. This chain's CDR3 is CASSKNQETQYF. CDR3 nucleotide sequence: TGTGCCAGCTCTAAAAACCAAGAGACCCAGTACTTC.